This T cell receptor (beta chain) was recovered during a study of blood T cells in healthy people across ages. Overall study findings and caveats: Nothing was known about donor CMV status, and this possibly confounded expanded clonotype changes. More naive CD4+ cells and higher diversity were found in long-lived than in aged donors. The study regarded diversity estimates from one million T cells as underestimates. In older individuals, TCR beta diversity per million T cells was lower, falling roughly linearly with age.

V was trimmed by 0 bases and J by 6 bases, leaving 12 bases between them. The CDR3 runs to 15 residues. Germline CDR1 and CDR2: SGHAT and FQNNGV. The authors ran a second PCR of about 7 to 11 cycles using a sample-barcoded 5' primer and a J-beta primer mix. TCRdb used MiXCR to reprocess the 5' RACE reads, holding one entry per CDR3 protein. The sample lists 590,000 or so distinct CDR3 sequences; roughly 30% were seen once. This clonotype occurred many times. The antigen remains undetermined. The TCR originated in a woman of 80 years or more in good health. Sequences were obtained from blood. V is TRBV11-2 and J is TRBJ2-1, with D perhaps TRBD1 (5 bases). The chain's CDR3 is CASSLDSGQGNEQFF. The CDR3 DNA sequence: TGTGCCAGCAGCTTAGATTCAGGTCAGGGCAATGAGCAGTTCTTC.